The next 9 T cell receptor beta chains were all read from a single sample in a study of blood T cell repertoires in COVID-19. Clones were read by immunoSEQ multiplex PCR, and TCRdb kept only the in-frame ones, dropping some. The sample yields a few hundred thousand clones, just over 85% seen once. Sequences were obtained from PBMCs or T cells enriched from blood (not recorded which). These receptors all stem from a woman aged 40 to 50 with acute COVID-19.

This clone was observed a single time. The chain recombines TRBV25-1 with TRBJ1-2; TRBD1 matches 7 bases. Trimming at V came to 2 bases and at J to 8 bases, leaving 17 bases not matched to a gene. The length of the CDR3 is 17 residues. The germline gives CDR1 MGHDK, CDR2 SYGVNS. For the CDR3, the DNA is TGTGCCAGCAGTGAACGAACCTCGACAGGGCCCGGAGGAGGCTACACCTTC. Its protein is CASSERTSTGPGGGYTF.

J is TRBJ2-3 and V is TRBV25-1; 9 bases match TRBD2. The V gene end was trimmed by 2 bases and the J gene end by 5 bases; junction bases not matched to a gene: 14. The CDR3 is 18 residues long. In germline, CDR1 is MGHDK, CDR2 SYGVNS. This CDR3 is CASSETLGLAGNQDTQYF. The CDR3 nucleotides are TGTGCCAGCAGTGAAACTTTAGGCCTAGCGGGAAATCAAGATACGCAGTATTTT.

The chain joins TRBV30 to TRBJ2-1; tentatively, D is TRBD1 (6 bases). The CDR3 consists of 15 residues. The germline CDR1 and CDR2 sequences are GTSNPN and SVGIG (reference sequence). V shed 3 bases and J shed 0 bases, with 12 bases lying between them. The CDR3 DNA sequence: TGTGCCTGGAGGAAACAGGGAAACTCCTACAATGAGCAGTTCTTC. It specifies CAWRKQGNSYNEQFF.

This rearrangement joins TRBV13 to TRBJ1-1; D call uncertain. V was trimmed by 3 bases and J by 3 bases, leaving 2 bases between them. Germline values: CDR1 PRHDT, CDR2 FYEKMQ (reference sequence). This CDR3 comprises 11 residues. The CDR3 coding sequence is TGTGCCAGCAGCTTCTACACTGAAGCTTTCTTT. It codes for CASSFYTEAFF.

The V gene is TRBV28, the J gene TRBJ2-3; 11 positions match TRBD2. In germline, CDR1 is MDHEN, CDR2 SYDVKM. The CDR3 runs 19 residues. V was pared by 5 bases and J by 1 base, with 14 bases of the junction left unmatched. DNA for the CDR3: TGTGCCAGCAGTCCCCCCCTAGCGGGAGGACCCCCTGGCACAGATACGCAGTATTTT. It translates to CASSPPLAGGPPGTDTQYF.

J is TRBJ2-1 and V is TRBV3-1 (or the pseudogene TRBV3-2); TRBD2 matches at 12 bases. CDR3 length: 18 amino acids. Looked up from germline, CDR1 is LGHDT and CDR2 is YNNKEL (reference sequence). Germline trimming cut 4 bases from V and 8 bases from J; bases unmatched to any gene: 15. The CDR3 here is CASSPYRAPTSGSHEQFF. Here the CDR3 DNA reads TGTGCCAGCAGCCCTTACAGGGCCCCGACTAGCGGGAGCCATGAGCAGTTCTTC.

The V call is TRBV4-1, the J call TRBJ1-2; D might be TRBD1 (6 bases). Trimming cost V 6 bases and J 5 bases, with 22 bases left between them. Germline CDR1 reads MGHRA; CDR2 reads YSYEKL. The CDR3 is 16 residues long. The CDR3 DNA reads as TGCGCCAGCAGTCGACTACGGACAGAGACCTTTTATGGCTACACCTTC. Its protein is CASSRLRTETFYGYTF.

The chain is built from TRBV14 and TRBJ1-1; TRBD1 matches at 7 bases. Trimming cost V 1 base and J 2 bases; bases outside gene matches: 7. CDR1 is SGHDN, CDR2 FVKESK, per germline. The length of the CDR3 is 16 residues. The CDR3 DNA follows: TGTGCCAGCAGCCAAGGGACACACAGGGGCAACACTGAAGCTTTCTTT. This translates into CASSQGTHRGNTEAFF.

Only a few counts were recorded for this clone. The gene calls are TRBV4-2 and TRBJ1-1; 8 bases line up with TRBD1. Germline assignment: CDR1 LGHNA and CDR2 YNFKEQ. V trimming: 4 bases; J trimming: 6 bases; junction bases outside the gene matches: 13. The CDR3 has 16 amino acids. The CDR3 region is CASSPVGGGQEAEAFF. CDR3 in DNA: TGTGCCAGCAGCCCTGTGGGTGGGGGACAGGAGGCTGAAGCTTTCTTT.